The present T cell receptor (beta chain) was sequenced within a study of technical replicates of blood from a few donors. The CDR3 runs 15 residues. Germline CDR1 KGHSH, CDR2 LQKENI. V was pared by 3 bases and J by 4 bases, with 12 bases between. The data were produced by immunoSEQ multiplex PCR, yet TCRdb's version contains in-frame clones alone and is incomplete. The table has roughly 65,000 clones, around 86% seen once. What was sequenced was PBMCs. The rearrangement links TRBV18 to TRBJ2-2; a weak D match, TRBD1 (7 bases). The TCR was taken from a human donor in good health. Some clones in this sample may be carry-over from other donors' samples. CDR3 DNA sequence: TGTGCCAGCTCACCGGGAGGACAGGCCACCGGGGAGCTGTTTTTT. It encodes CASSPGGQATGELFF.